These 6 T cell receptor beta chains came from one sample sequenced in a study of radiation and T cells in renal cell carcinoma. Time point here: blood 4 weeks post-SBRT, at nephrectomy. The treatment denotes: 15 Gy SBRT to primary tumor, nephrectomy 4 weeks later. Clones were read by immunoSEQ multiplex PCR, and TCRdb kept only the in-frame ones, dropping some. Here the sample spans 130,000 to 150,000 clones, 86% being singletons. The material sequenced was blood, taken from a patient whose treatment included radiotherapy and nephrectomy. These receptors originate from a woman aged 50 to 60 with renal cell carcinoma.

V and J are TRBV6-5 and TRBJ1-5; D is undetermined. CDR3 length: 15 residues. Germline assignment: CDR1 MNHEY and CDR2 SVGAGI. V shed 0 bases and J shed 4 bases, with 10 bases lying between them. The CDR3 sequence: CASSYSSSPNQPQHF. DNA of the CDR3: TGTGCCAGCAGTTACTCGTCCAGTCCAAATCAGCCCCAGCATTTT.

The V gene is TRBV4-3, the J gene TRBJ1-4; 7 bases fit TRBD1. This CDR3 spans 15 amino acids. The trim removed 4 bases at V and 5 bases at J, leaving 7 bases unmatched. Germline CDR1 LGHNA, CDR2 YSLEER. CDR3 DNA sequence: TGCGCCAGCAGCCTCTACAGGGGCGTAAATGAAAAACTGTTTTTT. Translation gives CASSLYRGVNEKLFF.

This clone has just a few counts. The chain combines TRBV6-6 with TRBJ1-4, with D possibly matching TRBD1 (5 bases). The CDR3 contains 15 residues. V lost 7 bases and J 7 bases, leaving 19 bases between the germline ends. The germline V gene encodes CDR1 MNHNY and CDR2 SVGAGI (reference sequence). For the CDR3, the DNA is TGTGCCAGCACTCTCGCTGGGGGGTTAGGTGAAAAACTGTTTTTT. Translated, it gives CASTLAGGLGEKLFF.

This clone was counted a single time. V usage is TRBV14 and J usage is TRBJ2-7; D is unclear. The length of the CDR3 is 12 residues. The V gene lost 4 bases and the J gene lost 5 bases, with 9 bases spanning the gap. The germline V gene has CDR1 SGHDN and CDR2 FVKESK. CDR3 loop: CASSPTRHEQYF. The CDR3 DNA reads as TGTGCCAGCAGCCCCACGCGCCACGAGCAGTACTTC.

J is TRBJ2-1 and V is TRBV7-2; perhaps TRBD1 as D (5 bases). CDR3 length equals 12 residues. CDR1 and CDR2 (germline): SGHTA, FQGNSA. The germline V and J ends were trimmed by 5 bases and 6 bases, with 8 bases remaining between them. The CDR3 sequence is CASSPQGNEQFF. The CDR3 region has the DNA TGTGCCAGCAGCCCCCAGGGCAATGAGCAGTTCTTC.

As DNA, the CDR3 is TGTGCCGGCCAAAGAGACGAAAAACTGTTTTTT. Residues: CAGQRDEKLFF. V usage is TRBV19 and J usage is TRBJ1-4; D is uncertain. There are 11 residues in the CDR3. V was trimmed by 11 bases and J by 8 bases, leaving 12 bases between them. Per the germline V gene, CDR1 is LNHDA and CDR2 is SQIVND (reference sequence). Together with reference TRBV19 and TRBJ1-4, the CDR3 gives the full variable domain: DGGITQSPKYLFRKEGQNVTLSCEQNLNHDAMYWYRQDPGQGLRLIYYSQIVNDFQKGDIAEGYSVSREKKESFPLTVTSAQKNPTAFYLCAGQRDEKLFFGSGTQLSVL.